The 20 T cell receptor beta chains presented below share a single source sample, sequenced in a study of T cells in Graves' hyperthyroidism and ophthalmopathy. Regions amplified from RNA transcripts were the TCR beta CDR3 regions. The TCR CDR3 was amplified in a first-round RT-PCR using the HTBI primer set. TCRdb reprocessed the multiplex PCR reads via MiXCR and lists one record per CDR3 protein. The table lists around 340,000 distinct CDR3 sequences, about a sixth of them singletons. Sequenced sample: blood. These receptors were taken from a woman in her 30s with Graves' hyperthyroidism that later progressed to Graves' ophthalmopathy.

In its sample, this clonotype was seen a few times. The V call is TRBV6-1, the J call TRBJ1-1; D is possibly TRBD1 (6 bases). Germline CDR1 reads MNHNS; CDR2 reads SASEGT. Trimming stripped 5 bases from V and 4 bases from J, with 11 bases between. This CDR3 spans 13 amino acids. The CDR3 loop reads CASSPQGITEAFF. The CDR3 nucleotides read TGTGCCAGCAGTCCCCAGGGGATCACTGAAGCTTTCTTT.

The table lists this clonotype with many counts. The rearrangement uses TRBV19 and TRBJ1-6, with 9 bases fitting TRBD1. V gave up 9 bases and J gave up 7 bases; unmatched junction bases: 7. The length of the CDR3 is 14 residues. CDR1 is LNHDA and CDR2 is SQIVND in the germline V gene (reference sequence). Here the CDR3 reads CASGRTGENSPLHF. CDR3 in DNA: TGTGCCAGCGGAAGGACAGGGGAAAATTCACCCCTCCACTTT. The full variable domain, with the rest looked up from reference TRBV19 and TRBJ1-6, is DGGITQSPKYLFRKEGQNVTLSCEQNLNHDAMYWYRQDPGQGLRLIYYSQIVNDFQKGDIAEGYSVSREKKESFPLTVTSAQKNPTAFYLCASGRTGENSPLHFGNGTRLTVT.

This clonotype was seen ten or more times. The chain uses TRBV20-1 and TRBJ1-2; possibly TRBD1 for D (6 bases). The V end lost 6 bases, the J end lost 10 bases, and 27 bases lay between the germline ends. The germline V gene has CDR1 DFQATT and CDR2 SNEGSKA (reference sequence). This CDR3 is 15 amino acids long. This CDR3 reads CSARGRGGGISSYTF. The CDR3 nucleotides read TGCAGTGCCAGGGGTCGGGGCGGAGGGATTTCATCCTACACCTTC.

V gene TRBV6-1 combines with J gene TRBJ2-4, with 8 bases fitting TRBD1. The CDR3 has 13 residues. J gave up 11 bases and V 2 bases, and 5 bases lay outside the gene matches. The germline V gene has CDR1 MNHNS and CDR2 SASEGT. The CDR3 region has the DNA TGTGCCAGCAGTGAAAGGACAGGGAGCGTTCAGTACTTC. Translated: CASSERTGSVQYF.

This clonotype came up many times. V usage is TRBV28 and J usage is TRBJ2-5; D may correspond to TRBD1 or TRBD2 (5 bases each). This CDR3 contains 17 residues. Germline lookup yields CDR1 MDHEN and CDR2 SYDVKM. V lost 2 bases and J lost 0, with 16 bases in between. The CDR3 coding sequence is TGTGCCAGCAGTTTAGCCGGCCCTAGGGACGACCAAGAGACCCAGTACTTC. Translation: CASSLAGPRDDQETQYF.

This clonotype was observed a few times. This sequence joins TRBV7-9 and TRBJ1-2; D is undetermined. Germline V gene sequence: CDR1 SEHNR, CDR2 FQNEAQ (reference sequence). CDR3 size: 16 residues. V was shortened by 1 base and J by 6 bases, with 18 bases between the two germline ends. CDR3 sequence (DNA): TGTGCCAGCAGCTTAGAAACGGAGGGTTTCGTGAATGGCTACACCTTC. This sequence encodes CASSLETEGFVNGYTF.

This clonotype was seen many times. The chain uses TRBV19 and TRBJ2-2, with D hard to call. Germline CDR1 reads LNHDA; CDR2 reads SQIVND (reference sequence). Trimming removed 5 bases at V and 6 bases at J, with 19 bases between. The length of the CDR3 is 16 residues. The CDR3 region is CASSPSGRIRSGELFF. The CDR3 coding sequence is TGTGCCAGTAGTCCCTCAGGCAGAATTCGGTCCGGGGAGCTGTTTTTT.

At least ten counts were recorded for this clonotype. CDR3 nucleotide sequence: TGTGCCATCAGTGTAGGGGACAGGGATGAGCAGTTCTTC. This sequence encodes CAISVGDRDEQFF. The V gene is TRBV10-3, the J gene TRBJ2-1; TRBD1 aligns across 9 bases. The CDR3 consists of 13 residues. Germline CDR1 reads ENHRY; CDR2 reads SYGVKD. V shed 4 bases, J shed 8 bases, and the junction held 3 bases outside the gene matches.

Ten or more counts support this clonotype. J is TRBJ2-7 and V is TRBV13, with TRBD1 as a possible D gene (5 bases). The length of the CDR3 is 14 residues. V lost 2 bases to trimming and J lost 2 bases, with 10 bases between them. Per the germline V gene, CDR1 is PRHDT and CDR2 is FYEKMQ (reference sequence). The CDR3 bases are TGTGCCAGCAGCTTAACCGACAGAACCTACGAGCAGTACTTC. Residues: CASSLTDRTYEQYF. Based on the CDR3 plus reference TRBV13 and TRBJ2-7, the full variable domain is AAGVIQSPRHLIKEKRETATLKCYPIPRHDTVYWYQQGPGQDPQFLISFYEKMQSDKGSIPDRFSAQQFSDYHSELNMSSLELGDSALYFCASSLTDRTYEQYFGPGTRLTVT.

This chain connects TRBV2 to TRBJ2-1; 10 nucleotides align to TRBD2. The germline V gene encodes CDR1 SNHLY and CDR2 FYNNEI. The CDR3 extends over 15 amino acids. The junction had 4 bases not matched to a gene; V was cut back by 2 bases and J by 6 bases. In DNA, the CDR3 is TGTGCCAGCAGTGAACAGCGGGAGGGCTCCAATGAGCAGTTCTTC. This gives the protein CASSEQREGSNEQFF. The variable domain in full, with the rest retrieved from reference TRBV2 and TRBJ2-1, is EPEVTQTPSHQVTQMGQEVILRCVPISNHLYFYWYRQILGQKVEFLVSFYNNEISEKSEIFDDQFSVERPDGSNFTLKIRSTKLEDSAMYFCASSEQREGSNEQFFGPGTRLTVL.

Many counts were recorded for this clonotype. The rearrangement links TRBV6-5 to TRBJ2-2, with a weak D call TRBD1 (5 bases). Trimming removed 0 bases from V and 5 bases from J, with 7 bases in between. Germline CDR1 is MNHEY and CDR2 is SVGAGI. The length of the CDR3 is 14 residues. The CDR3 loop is CASSYSGATGELFF. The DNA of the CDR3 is TGTGCCAGCAGTTACTCAGGGGCAACCGGGGAGCTGTTTTTT.

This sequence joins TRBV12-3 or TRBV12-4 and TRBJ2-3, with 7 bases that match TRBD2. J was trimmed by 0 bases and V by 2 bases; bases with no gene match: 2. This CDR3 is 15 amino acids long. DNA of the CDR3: TGTGCCAGCAGTTTACTAGCGGCTAGCACAGATACGCAGTATTTT. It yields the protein CASSLLAASTDTQYF.

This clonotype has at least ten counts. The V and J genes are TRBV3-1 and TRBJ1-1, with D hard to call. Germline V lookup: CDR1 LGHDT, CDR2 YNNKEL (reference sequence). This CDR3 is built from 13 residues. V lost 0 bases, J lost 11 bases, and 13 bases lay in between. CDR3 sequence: CASSQESKNPAFF. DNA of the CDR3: TGTGCCAGCAGCCAAGAAAGTAAGAATCCGGCTTTCTTT.

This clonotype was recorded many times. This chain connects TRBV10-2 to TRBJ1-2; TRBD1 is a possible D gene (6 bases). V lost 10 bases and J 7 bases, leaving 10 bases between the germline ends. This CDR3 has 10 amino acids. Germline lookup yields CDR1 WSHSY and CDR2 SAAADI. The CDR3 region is CATGGAGYTF. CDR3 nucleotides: TGCGCCACTGGGGGGGCTGGCTACACCTTC.

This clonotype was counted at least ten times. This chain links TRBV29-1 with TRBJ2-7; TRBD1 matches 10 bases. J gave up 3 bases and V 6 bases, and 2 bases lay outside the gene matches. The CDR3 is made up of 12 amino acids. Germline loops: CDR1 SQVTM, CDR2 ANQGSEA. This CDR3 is CSVGDRGYEQYF. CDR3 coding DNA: TGCAGCGTAGGGGACAGGGGCTACGAGCAGTACTTC.

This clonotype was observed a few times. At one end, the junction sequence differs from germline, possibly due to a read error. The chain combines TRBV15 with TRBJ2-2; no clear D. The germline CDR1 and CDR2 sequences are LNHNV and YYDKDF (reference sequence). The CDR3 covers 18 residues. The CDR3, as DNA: TGTGCCACCAGCAGACTAAGAGTCCGAAACCGGAACGCCGGGGAGCTGTTTTTT. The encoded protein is CATSRLRVRNRNAGELFF.

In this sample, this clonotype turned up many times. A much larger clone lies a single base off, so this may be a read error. The CDR3 spells CASSVTGGSYSPLHF. The DNA of the CDR3 is TGTGCCAGCAGTGTTACAGGGGGAAGTTATTCACCCCTCCACTTT. This chain joins TRBV2 and TRBJ1-6; 8 bases match TRBD1. Germline loops: CDR1 SNHLY, CDR2 FYNNEI. V lost 4 bases, J lost 8 bases, and 7 bases stayed unmatched. The CDR3 loop spans 15 amino acids.

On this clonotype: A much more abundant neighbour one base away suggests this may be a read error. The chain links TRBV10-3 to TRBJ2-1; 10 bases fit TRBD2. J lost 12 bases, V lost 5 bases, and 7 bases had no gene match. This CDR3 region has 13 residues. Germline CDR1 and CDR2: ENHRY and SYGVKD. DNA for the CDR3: TGTGCCATCAGTCACGGACTAGCGGCCACGCAGTTCTTC. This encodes CAISHGLAATQFF.

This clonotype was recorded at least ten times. The CDR3 DNA is TGTGCCAGCAGTTTTCGCGGACTAGCGGGGGCTGAGCAGTTCTTC. Translation: CASSFRGLAGAEQFF. The chain recombines TRBV12-3 or TRBV12-4 with TRBJ2-1, with 13 bases fitting TRBD2. The J segment lost 9 bases and the V segment lost 3 bases, leaving 5 bases of the junction unmatched. This CDR3 is 15 amino acids long.

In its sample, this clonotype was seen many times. The CDR3 DNA sequence: TGTGCCAGCAGTATCGTTTCGCGGCAAGAGACCCAGTACTTC. Translated: CASSIVSRQETQYF. The rearrangement links TRBV3-1 to TRBJ2-5; D unresolved. Germline assignment: CDR1 LGHDT and CDR2 YNNKEL (reference sequence). This CDR3 region has 14 residues. The V and J ends lost 6 bases and 2 bases respectively, with 13 bases between them.